The rows below give T cell receptor beta chains drawn from one sample of a study of T-cell memory formation after mild COVID-19. TCRdb ran MiXCR on the 5' RACE reads and lists one entry per CDR3 protein. The table records over 450,000 distinct CDR3 sequences, roughly 21% of them present only once. Sequenced input: PBMCs or a T cell subset sorted from them (not recorded which). All receptors derive from an adult woman who had mild COVID-19 (a few samples of this study predate the infection). Cell type and time point are not known. Both conserved end residues are part of each CDR3. The D gene is left open where the match is weak. Clone size is stated in some rows and not others, as once, few, many or a class when expanded.

j_call | v_call | d_call | clone_size | cdr3_aa | cdr3_nt
TRBJ2-7 | TRBV7-9 | - | - | CASSLEYYEQYF | TGTGCCAGCAGCCTCGAGTATTACGAGCAGTACTTC
TRBJ1-2 | TRBV5-1 | TRBD1 | - | CASSLTQGAGNYGYTF | TGCGCCAGCAGCTTGACACAGGGGGCGGGTAACTATGGCTACACCTTC
TRBJ2-1 | TRBV5-5 | - | - | CASSTQALTYNEQFF | TGTGCCAGCAGCACTCAGGCTCTTACCTACAATGAGCAGTTCTTC
TRBJ1-5 | TRBV7-2 | - | few | CASSLPPGEPQHF | TGTGCCAGCAGCCTCCCCCCTGGGGAGCCCCAGCATTTT
TRBJ2-7 | TRBV7-9 | - | few | CASSPLAEQYF | TGTGCCAGCAGCCCCCTTGCCGAGCAGTACTTC
TRBJ2-7 | TRBV3-1 | - | - | CASSQGSPVEQYF | TGTGCCAGCAGCCAAGGGAGCCCGGTGGAGCAGTACTTC
TRBJ1-5 | TRBV19 | - | few | CASSIDSRMPQHF | TGTGCCAGTAGTATAGACTCTCGAATGCCCCAGCATTTT
TRBJ2-5 | TRBV5-1 | TRBD1 | - | CASSSRGQRGETQYF | TGCGCCAGCAGCTCAAGGGGACAGAGAGGAGAGACCCAGTACTTC
TRBJ2-3 | TRBV11-3 | - | - | CASSLGRGWSTDTQYF | TGTGCCAGCAGCTTAGGGAGGGGATGGAGCACAGATACGCAGTATTTT
TRBJ2-3 | TRBV14 | - | few | CASSQLSSGAGADTQYF | TGTGCCAGCAGCCAACTATCGAGCGGAGCTGGGGCAGATACGCAGTATTTT
TRBJ2-1 | TRBV5-6 | - | few | CASSKFGGEQFF | TGTGCCAGCAGCAAATTCGGGGGTGAGCAGTTCTTC
TRBJ2-1 | TRBV2 | - | few | CATRRDSHNEQFF | TGTGCCACCAGACGAGACAGTCACAATGAGCAGTTCTTC
TRBJ1-5 | TRBV12-3/TRBV12-4 | TRBD1 | - | CASSYSDRGRSQPQHF | TGTGCCAGCAGTTATTCGGACAGGGGGCGTAGTCAGCCCCAGCATTTT
TRBJ1-1 | TRBV12-3/TRBV12-4 | - | - | CASSRGGALRSRTEAFF | TGTGCCAGCAGCCGTGGCGGGGCTTTAAGGTCTCGAACTGAAGCTTTCTTT